The present entry profiles one TCR beta chain with its context. This sample was included in a study of blood T cell repertoires in COVID-19. On the study more broadly: Samples taken during acute and convalescent COVID-19 were collected in the United States, Italy and Spain. Sources were T cells, B-cell-depleted T cells, or PBMCs; the material itself was cDNA or gDNA.

Per the study methods: Using reference gene primer amplification, nucleated cell counts were estimated. Sequencing used immunoSEQ multiplex PCR; TCRdb keeps in-frame clones, though not all of them. V, J and clone size are taken as reported in that table, and D and trimming were inferred from the DNA itself. This table holds about 240,000 clones, 80% to 85% found once. Germline CDR1 is SGHTA and CDR2 is FQGNSA. The length of the CDR3 is 16 residues. The V end lost 1 base, the J end lost 8 bases, and 21 bases lay between the germline ends. This sequence was found in a woman under 30 with acute or convalescent COVID-19. Sequenced sample: peripheral blood. This chain joins TRBV7-2 and TRBJ2-7; possible D gene TRBD1, 5 bases. CDR3 region: CASSLVQGGPTQKQYF. CDR3 sequence (DNA): TGTGCCAGCAGCTTAGTGCAGGGCGGACCGACCCAAAAGCAGTACTTC.